Below are 20 T cell receptor beta chains sequenced from a single sample in a study of control samples from healthy donors and cancer patients. Using immunoSEQ multiplex PCR, the repertoire was profiled, and TCRdb retains in-frame clones only, with some absent. This repertoire shows 65,000 to 90,000 clones, 70% to 90% found once; its top ten account for roughly a fifth. Sequenced sample: blood. The receptors here all came from a middle-aged man in good health.

The chain is built from TRBV6-5 and TRBJ1-4; D unresolved. V gave up 10 bases and J gave up 0 bases, with 6 bases separating them. CDR1 is MNHEY, CDR2 SVGAGI, per germline. The CDR3 is 12 residues long. The CDR3 DNA is TGTGCCATTAGACCAACTAATGAAAAACTGTTTTTT. Translated, it gives CAIRPTNEKLFF.

This sequence joins TRBV7-2 and TRBJ1-1; TRBD1 is a possible D gene (5 bases). The CDR3 is 15 residues long. Trimming left V 3 bases short and J 0 bases short, with 11 bases between. In germline, CDR1 is SGHTA, CDR2 FQGNSA. The CDR3, as DNA: TGTGCCAGCAGCTTTTCCCAGGGATTGAACACTGAAGCTTTCTTT. It translates to CASSFSQGLNTEAFF.

The chain couples TRBV11-2 to TRBJ2-7; possibly TRBD2 for D (6 bases). Between the trimmed V and J ends, which lost 4 bases and 4 bases, there was a span of 14 bases. This CDR3 has 14 residues. Germline CDR1 is SGHAT and CDR2 is FQNNGV. The DNA of the CDR3 is TGTGCCAGCAGCTCGATCGGGAGTTGGTACGAGCAGTACTTC. It encodes CASSSIGSWYEQYF. Full variable domain (remainder filled in from reference TRBV11-2 and TRBJ2-7): EAGVAQSPRYKIIEKRQSVAFWCNPISGHATLYWYQQILGQGPKLLIQFQNNGVVDDSQLPKDRFSAERLKGVDSTLKIQPAKLEDSAVYLCASSSIGSWYEQYFGPGTRLTVT.

The CDR3 sequence is CASSERWRGHNSPLHF. The CDR3 DNA reads as TGTGCCAGCAGCGAAAGATGGAGGGGTCATAATTCACCCCTCCACTTT. The rearrangement joins TRBV21-1 to TRBJ1-6. TRBV21-1 is marked as a pseudogene. The CDR3 length is 16 residues.

The chain recombines TRBV7-2 with TRBJ2-2, with TRBD2 identical over 7 bases. Trimming took 2 bases from V and 4 from J; bases not matched to a gene: 4. Germline CDR1 is SGHTA and CDR2 is FQGNSA. The CDR3 extends over 15 amino acids. The CDR3 sequence is CASSLLAAFTGELFF. CDR3 nucleotide sequence: TGTGCCAGCAGCTTACTAGCGGCTTTCACCGGGGAGCTGTTTTTT.

The CDR3 is CSVLDRDKNTEAFF. CDR3 sequence (DNA): TGCAGCGTTTTAGACAGGGATAAGAACACTGAAGCTTTCTTT. The chain employs TRBV29-1 and TRBJ1-1; 7 bases agree with TRBD1. The CDR3 sequence is 14 residues long. Germline V lookup: CDR1 SQVTM, CDR2 ANQGSEA. The junction had 7 bases not matched to a gene; V was cut back by 5 bases and J by 1 base.

The chain uses TRBV19 and TRBJ1-5, with TRBD1 matching over 7 bases. Germline-derived CDR1 and CDR2 are LNHDA and SQIVND (reference sequence). After removal of 11 bases from V and 5 bases from J, the junction contained 12 bases not matched to a gene. The CDR3 runs 14 residues. For the CDR3, the DNA is TGTGCCTCCCAGGGAGGGGGCGCCCATCAGCCCCAGCATTTT. It specifies CASQGGGAHQPQHF.

The CDR3 DNA sequence: TGTGCCAGCAGTGCTAGCGGGAGGCAGCACGATGAGCAGTTCTTC. Residues: CASSASGRQHDEQFF. The rearrangement links TRBV27 to TRBJ2-1; TRBD2 matches at 11 bases. V lost 5 bases to trimming and J lost 8 bases; unmatched junction nucleotides: 8. Germline V gene lookup returns CDR1 MNHEY and CDR2 SMNVEV (reference sequence). The CDR3 covers 15 residues.

This clone showed up just a few times. The CDR3 reads CASRTTGIDTEAFF. As DNA, the CDR3 is TGTGCCAGTAGGACGACAGGGATCGACACTGAAGCTTTCTTT. V gene TRBV19 combines with J gene TRBJ1-1; 7 bases match TRBD1. Trimming cost V 6 bases and J 3 bases; bases outside gene matches: 7. CDR3 length: 14 residues. Germline CDR1 and CDR2: LNHDA and SQIVND (reference sequence). Combining the CDR3 with reference TRBV19 and TRBJ1-1 gives the whole variable domain DGGITQSPKYLFRKEGQNVTLSCEQNLNHDAMYWYRQDPGQGLRLIYYSQIVNDFQKGDIAEGYSVSREKKESFPLTVTSAQKNPTAFYLCASRTTGIDTEAFFGQGTRLTVV.

The chain uses TRBV5-4 and TRBJ2-1, with 10 bases aligning to TRBD1. Germline loops: CDR1 SGHNT, CDR2 YYREEE (reference sequence). V lost 5 bases to trimming and J lost 7 bases; unmatched junction nucleotides: 6. The CDR3 consists of 14 residues. This CDR3 reads CASRTGQGNNEQFF. The CDR3 DNA follows: TGTGCCAGCAGGACGGGACAGGGGAATAATGAGCAGTTCTTC.

The chain uses TRBV5-6 and TRBJ2-5; D ambiguous. Germline V gives CDR1 SGHDT, CDR2 YYEEEE. CDR3 size: 15 residues. The V end lost 2 bases, the J end lost 4 bases, and 15 bases lay between the germline ends. Here the CDR3 reads CASSFGPAEGETQYF. For the CDR3, the DNA is TGTGCCAGCAGCTTTGGGCCCGCAGAAGGAGAGACCCAGTACTTC.

V is TRBV30 and J is TRBJ2-2; D possibly uses TRBD1 or TRBD2 (6 bases each). This CDR3 region has 13 residues. The V gene lost 7 bases and the J gene lost 3 bases, with 12 bases spanning the gap. Germline V lookup: CDR1 GTSNPN, CDR2 SVGIG (reference sequence). The CDR3 coding sequence is TGTGCCTCCCCGGAGGGGGACACCGGGGAGCTGTTTTTT. The encoded protein is CASPEGDTGELFF.

In its sample, this clone was seen a few times. This chain connects TRBV15 to TRBJ1-5; 9 bases are a match to TRBD1. There are 15 residues in the CDR3. CDR1 LNHNV and CDR2 YYDKDF come from the germline V gene (reference sequence). V was clipped by 4 bases and J by 10 bases; unmatched bases: 11. CDR3 residues: CATSNLGTGSNPQHF. Here the CDR3 DNA reads TGTGCCACCAGCAATTTAGGGACAGGGTCAAACCCCCAGCATTTT.

The chain employs TRBV7-2 and TRBJ2-2; tentatively, D is TRBD2 (6 bases). The germline gives CDR1 SGHTA, CDR2 FQGNSA. The CDR3 consists of 15 residues. Trimming cost V 1 base and J 4 bases, with 10 bases left between them. The CDR3 DNA follows: TGTGCCAGCAGCTTAGGAGGAGGGGTCACCGGGGAGCTGTTTTTT. It specifies CASSLGGGVTGELFF. Together with reference TRBV7-2 and TRBJ2-2, the CDR3 gives the full variable domain: GAGVSQSPSNKVTEKGKDVELRCDPISGHTALYWYRQSLGQGLEFLIYFQGNSAPDKSGLPSDRFSAERTGGSVSTLTIQRTQQEDSAVYLCASSLGGGVTGELFFGEGSRLTVL.

This chain connects TRBV10-3 to TRBJ1-3; no reliable D call. Germline CDR1 and CDR2: ENHRY and SYGVKD. There are 16 residues in the CDR3. With 5 bases removed from V and 0 bases from J, the gap between germline ends came to 14 bases. CDR3 amino acids: CAISPPAGVSGNTIYF. The CDR3 DNA is TGTGCCATCAGTCCCCCCGCGGGTGTCTCTGGAAACACCATATATTTT.

V gene TRBV11-3 combines with J gene TRBJ2-1; 7 bases fit TRBD2. CDR3 size: 17 residues. Germline lookup yields CDR1 SGHNT and CDR2 YENEEA. With V trimmed by 7 bases and J by 8 bases, 20 bases remained unmatched. The CDR3 nucleotides are TGTGCCAGCAACGACCTCCCCGGGACTACGATCCCCCATGAGCAGTTCTTC. Translated, it gives CASNDLPGTTIPHEQFF.

This rearrangement joins TRBV7-3 to TRBJ2-1, with TRBD2 matching over 10 bases. CDR3 length equals 15 residues. Germline assignment: CDR1 SGHTA and CDR2 FQGTGA. V gave up 4 bases and J gave up 8 bases; unmatched junction bases: 8. DNA of the CDR3: TGTGCCAGCAGCTCACAGCGGGGGGGAGTCGATGAGCAGTTCTTC. Its translation is CASSSQRGGVDEQFF.

The V call is TRBV24-1, the J call TRBJ2-3, with TRBD2 matching over 7 bases. CDR1 KGHDR and CDR2 SFDVKD come from the germline V gene. Trimming at V came to 3 bases and at J to 0 bases, leaving 14 bases not matched to a gene. The CDR3 extends over 19 amino acids. CDR3 nucleotides: TGTGCCACCAGTGATCCCCCGGGGGGACGGGGAAGTAGCACAGATACGCAGTATTTT. It encodes CATSDPPGGRGSSTDTQYF.

This chain joins TRBV29-1 and TRBJ2-1; 12 bases fit TRBD2. Germline V gene data show CDR1 as SQVTM and CDR2 as ANQGSEA. The ends lost 4 bases at V and 7 bases at J; junction bases unmatched: 5. The CDR3 spans 14 residues. CDR3 sequence (DNA): TGCAGCGTTGGCGGACTAGCGGGGTTGAATGAGCAGTTCTTC. Encoded protein: CSVGGLAGLNEQFF.

The J gene is TRBJ1-5, the V gene TRBV30; the D gene is possibly TRBD1 (6 bases). Germline V lookup: CDR1 GTSNPN, CDR2 SVGIG (reference sequence). V dropped 4 bases and J dropped 5 bases, with 12 bases sitting between them. This CDR3 is built from 13 residues. CDR3 sequence reads: CAWKLKGDQPQHF. CDR3 coding DNA: TGTGCCTGGAAACTTAAGGGGGATCAGCCCCAGCATTTT.